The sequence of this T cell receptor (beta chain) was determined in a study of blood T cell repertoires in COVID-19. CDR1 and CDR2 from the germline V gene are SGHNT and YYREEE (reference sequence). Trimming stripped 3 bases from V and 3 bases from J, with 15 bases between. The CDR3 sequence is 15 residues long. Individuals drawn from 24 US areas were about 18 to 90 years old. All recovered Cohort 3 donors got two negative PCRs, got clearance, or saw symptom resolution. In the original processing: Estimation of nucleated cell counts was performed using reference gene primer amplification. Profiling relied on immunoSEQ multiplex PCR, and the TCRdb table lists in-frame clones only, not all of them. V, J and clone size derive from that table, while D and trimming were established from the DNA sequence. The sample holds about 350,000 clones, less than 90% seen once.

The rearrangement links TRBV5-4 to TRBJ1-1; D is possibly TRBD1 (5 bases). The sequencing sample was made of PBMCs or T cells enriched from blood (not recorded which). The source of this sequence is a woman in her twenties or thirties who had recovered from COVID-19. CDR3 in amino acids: CASSSWGVWDTEAFF. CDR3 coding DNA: TGTGCCAGCAGCTCTTGGGGGGTGTGGGACACTGAAGCTTTCTTT.